The 18 T cell receptor beta chains listed next were all sequenced from one sample in a study of T cell responses to AZD1222 COVID-19 vaccine. Repertoires were generated with immunoSEQ multiplex PCR, while TCRdb's copy carries only in-frame clones and drops some. In the table there are 200,000 to 250,000 clones, under 95% of which are singletons. The sample was peripheral blood, taken on day 0 of MenACWY control vaccination. All receptors come from an adult in good health.

This chain links TRBV5-1 with TRBJ2-5; 7 nucleotides match TRBD1. Germline V CDR1 and CDR2: SGHRS, YFSETQ. The V segment lost 3 bases and the J segment 1 base; nucleotides outside the gene matches: 3. The CDR3 runs to 14 residues. CDR3 sequence: CASSSAGGQETQYF. In DNA, the CDR3 is TGCGCCAGCAGCTCAGCAGGGGGCCAAGAGACCCAGTACTTC.

The chain is built from TRBV29-1 and TRBJ1-2; D not resolved. The ends were cut back, 2 bases at V and 0 bases at J, with 10 bases in the middle. This CDR3 comprises 14 residues. CDR1 and CDR2 (germline): SQVTM, ANQGSEA. The CDR3 DNA reads TGCAGCGTTGAAAGCAGCCCTTCTAACTATGGCTACACCTTC. Translation: CSVESSPSNYGYTF.

The chain joins TRBV27 to TRBJ1-5; D remains unclear. V was cut by 0 bases and J by 1 base, with 10 bases left in between. The CDR3 has 16 residues. Germline V gene lookup returns CDR1 MNHEY and CDR2 SMNVEV (reference sequence). The CDR3 loop is CASSLSQERSNQPQHF. The CDR3 coding sequence is TGTGCCAGCAGTTTATCGCAGGAAAGAAGCAATCAGCCCCAGCATTTT.

This rearrangement joins TRBV6-5 to TRBJ1-1, with D possibly being TRBD1 (6 bases). The V end was cut by 8 bases, the J end by 3 bases, with 10 bases between. The germline V gene encodes CDR1 MNHEY and CDR2 SVGAGI. This CDR3 is built from 12 residues. CDR3 nucleotide sequence: TGTGCCAGCGGGCAGGGGTACACTGAAGCTTTCTTT. Protein product: CASGQGYTEAFF.

The CDR3 protein is CASSLWSTGNTIYF. The CDR3 DNA is TGTGCCAGCAGCTTGTGGTCCACCGGAAACACCATATATTTT. The chain uses TRBV7-2 and TRBJ1-3; D gene uncertain. The CDR3 extends over 14 amino acids. V dropped 3 bases and J dropped 4 bases, with 10 bases sitting between them. Germline V gene sequence: CDR1 SGHTA, CDR2 FQGNSA.

This chain connects TRBV18 to TRBJ1-4; 9 bases match TRBD1. This CDR3 is 16 amino acids long. CDR1 is KGHSH, CDR2 LQKENI, per germline. V was pared by 3 bases and J by 3 bases, with 5 bases of the junction left unmatched. In nucleotides, the CDR3 is TGTGCCAGCTCACCGGGACAGGGACTTGCTAATGAAAAACTGTTTTTT. Translating it yields CASSPGQGLANEKLFF.

J is TRBJ1-6 and V is TRBV6-1; TRBD1 matches at 7 bases. Germline V gene data show CDR1 as MNHNS and CDR2 as SASEGT. V lost 1 base and J lost 7; bases outside the gene matches: 4. The CDR3 loop spans 15 amino acids. CDR3 DNA: TGTGCCAGCAGTGAAGGACAGGGAAACAATTCACCCCTCCACTTT. As protein: CASSEGQGNNSPLHF.

The chain is built from TRBV13 and TRBJ2-5; 7 bases agree with TRBD1. Losses at the gene ends were 6 bases for V and 1 base for J; bases not matched to a gene: 2. This CDR3 contains 13 residues. Germline values: CDR1 PRHDT, CDR2 FYEKMQ (reference sequence). CDR3 sequence reads: CASSTGVQETQYF. In nucleotides, the CDR3 is TGTGCCAGCAGTACAGGGGTCCAAGAGACCCAGTACTTC. The full variable domain, in which reference TRBV13 and TRBJ2-5 provide the parts outside the CDR3, is AAGVIQSPRHLIKEKRETATLKCYPIPRHDTVYWYQQGPGQDPQFLISFYEKMQSDKGSIPDRFSAQQFSDYHSELNMSSLELGDSALYFCASSTGVQETQYFGPGTRLLVL.

The V and J genes are TRBV3-1 (or the pseudogene TRBV3-2) and TRBJ2-5; TRBD1 agrees at 8 bases. This CDR3 spans 13 amino acids. Losses at the gene ends were 4 bases for V and 5 bases for J; bases not matched to a gene: 3. Per the germline V gene, CDR1 is LGHDT and CDR2 is YNNKEL (reference sequence). The CDR3, as DNA: TGTGCCAGCAGCCGGACAGGGCGGGAGACCCAGTACTTC. Translated: CASSRTGRETQYF.

The chain employs TRBV6-6 and TRBJ1-2, with a possible D match to TRBD1 (6 bases). The CDR3 length is 15 residues. V lost 5 bases to trimming and J lost 2 bases, with 15 bases between them. Germline V gives CDR1 MNHNY, CDR2 SVGAGI (reference sequence). For the CDR3, the DNA is TGTGCCAGCAGTCCCGGGACACCCCTCAACTATGGCTACACCTTC. This encodes CASSPGTPLNYGYTF.

This clone was observed once. The sample holds other DNA sequences that translate to the same CDR3. The CDR3 coding sequence is TGTGCCAGCAGTTTAGGGCTAGGTCAGCCCCAGCATTTT. Its translation: CASSLGLGQPQHF. J is TRBJ1-5 and V is TRBV12-3 or TRBV12-4; D remains unclear. Deletions cut 1 base from V and 6 bases from J, with 7 bases between. The length of the CDR3 is 13 residues.

The gene calls are TRBV28 and TRBJ2-1, with 9 bases fitting TRBD1. The V gene's germline CDR1 is MDHEN and CDR2 SYDVKM. The CDR3 sequence is 15 residues long. V lost 2 bases, J lost 1 base, and 0 bases stayed unmatched. DNA for the CDR3: TGTGCCAGCAGTTTAGGACAGGGGTCCTACAATGAGCAGTTCTTC. As protein: CASSLGQGSYNEQFF.

This clone was seen a single time. The V and J genes are TRBV4-3 and TRBJ2-2; 10 nucleotides align to TRBD2. This CDR3 has 18 residues. CDR1 and CDR2 from the germline V gene are LGHNA and YSLEER. V lost 4 bases to trimming and J lost 0 bases; unmatched junction nucleotides: 8. CDR3 coding DNA: TGCGCCAGCAGCCGAAACCTCGGACTAGCGGCGAACACCGGGGAGCTGTTTTTT. Translating gives CASSRNLGLAANTGELFF.

This clone has a single count. The chain recombines TRBV4-3 with TRBJ1-4; D not certain. V gave up 0 bases and J gave up 4 bases, with 12 bases separating them. Germline assignment: CDR1 LGHNA and CDR2 YSLEER. The CDR3 has 16 amino acids. Written as DNA, the CDR3 is TGCGCCAGCAGCCAAGATTATGGCAGCCTTAATGAAAAACTGTTTTTT. Translation gives CASSQDYGSLNEKLFF.

The genes are TRBV5-6 and TRBJ1-2; D remains ambiguous. The germline V gene has CDR1 SGHDT and CDR2 YYEEEE. The CDR3 is made up of 14 amino acids. V was pared by 0 bases and J by 4 bases, with 10 bases between. The DNA for the CDR3 is TGTGCCAGCAGCTTGGGCAGACTTACCTATGGCTACACCTTC. Its translation is CASSLGRLTYGYTF.

The DNA for the CDR3 is TGTGCCAGCAGTTCACTAGCGGGGAGCCTGCAGTACTTC. Residues: CASSSLAGSLQYF. V and J are TRBV12-3 or TRBV12-4 and TRBJ2-5; 10 nucleotides align to TRBD2. The V gene end was trimmed by 4 bases and the J gene end by 11 bases; junction bases not matched to a gene: 7. The CDR3 extends over 13 amino acids.

The chain recombines TRBV7-2 with TRBJ1-6; D call uncertain. The CDR3 length is 12 residues. Germline V lookup: CDR1 SGHTA, CDR2 FQGNSA. The V gene lost 3 bases and the J gene lost 10 bases, with 7 bases spanning the gap. This chain's CDR3 is CASSLRPSPLHF. CDR3 nucleotides: TGTGCCAGCAGCTTGCGGCCGTCACCCCTCCACTTT.

The rearrangement links TRBV18 to TRBJ2-3; TRBD1 matches 10 bases. V gave up 4 bases and J gave up 6 bases; unmatched junction bases: 10. CDR1 and CDR2 (germline): KGHSH, LQKENI. CDR3 length equals 16 residues. DNA of the CDR3: TGTGCCAGCTCACTCCGGACAGGGGGAAATGAGGATACGCAGTATTTT. Residues: CASSLRTGGNEDTQYF.